This TCR beta chain was captured in a study of blood T cell repertoires in COVID-19. CDR1 and CDR2 from the germline V gene are SGHVS and FQNEAQ. The CDR3 is 17 amino acids. V lost 5 bases, J lost 0 bases, and 19 bases lay in between. In the study's own analysis: Amplifying reference gene primers gave estimates of nucleated cell counts. Sequenced by immunoSEQ multiplex PCR; TCRdb stores in-frame clones only, minus some. The DNA was the basis for D and trimming; V, J and clone size are from that table. The table includes 320,000 or so clones, about 85% detected once. The sample taken for sequencing was PBMCs or T cells enriched from blood (not recorded which). V usage is TRBV7-8 and J usage is TRBJ1-1; a weak D match, TRBD1 (6 bases). This receptor was identified in a woman aged 30 to 39 who had been exposed to COVID-19. CDR3 protein: CASSHPKQGRVNTEAFF. CDR3 sequence (DNA): TGTGCCAGCAGCCACCCGAAGCAGGGGAGGGTGAACACTGAAGCTTTCTTT.